The T cell receptor (beta chain) described here comes from a study of OX40 agonist ivuxolimab in advanced cancers. Study-wide findings and caveats: On average, a greater number of expanded clones characterised CD8+ T cells relative to CD4+. At doses 0.1 to 3.0 mg/kg, CD4+ and CD8+ clones expanded.

The assay was immunoSEQ multiplex PCR, and TCRdb's table has in-frame clones only and misses some. Altogether approximately 76,000 clones are present, approximately 83% being singletons, with the ten largest covering less than 6%. Trimming shortened V by 6 bases and J by 0 bases, and 12 bases separated the two germline ends. This CDR3 contains 15 residues. The germline gives CDR1 LGHNT, CDR2 FRNRAP. Concerning this clone itself: Its antigen is unidentified.

Sequencing used CD4+ or CD8+ T cells sorted from blood, obtained in a trial of the OX40 agonist ivuxolimab. The V call is TRBV12-5, the J call TRBJ2-4; D not resolved. The receptor comes from an adult with an advanced solid tumor such as melanoma, head and neck, liver or kidney cancer. As DNA, the CDR3 is TGTGCTAGTGGAGTGGGTGCCCTAGCCAAAAACATTCAGTACTTC. It yields the protein CASGVGALAKNIQYF.